Sequencing of this T cell receptor (beta chain) was carried out in a study of technical replicates of blood from several donors. The CDR3 totals 15 residues. The V gene end was trimmed by 6 bases and the J gene end by 8 bases; junction bases not matched to a gene: 12. CDR1 and CDR2 from the germline V gene are MNHEY and SMNVEV (reference sequence). The assay was immunoSEQ multiplex PCR, and TCRdb's table has in-frame clones only and misses some. The table shows fewer than 100,000 clones, with approximately 96% occurring only once. The receptor was derived from a human donor in good health. The source material was T cells isolated from PBMCs. The chain uses TRBV27 and TRBJ1-3, with 8 bases matching TRBD1. CDR3 in amino acids: CASSGQGSLMDTIYF. The CDR3 DNA follows: TGTGCCAGCAGCGGACAGGGCTCTCTTATGGACACCATATATTTT.